Following are 9 T cell receptor beta chains from one sample sequenced in a study of cytomegalovirus exposure and HLA in healthy donors. Produced via immunoSEQ multiplex PCR; TCRdb's table is partial and in-frame only. The table lists about 170,000 clones, approximately 90% of them singletons. The specimen was PBMCs. These receptors were taken from a woman under 40 in good health and CMV-seronegative.

The chain employs TRBV4-1 and TRBJ1-1; possible D gene TRBD1, 5 bases. The ends were cut back, 2 bases at V and 4 bases at J, with 8 bases in the middle. CDR1 is MGHRA, CDR2 YSYEKL, per germline. The CDR3 is 13 amino acids. CDR3 protein: CASSQIGGTEAFF. The CDR3 DNA sequence: TGCGCCAGCAGCCAAATCGGGGGCACTGAAGCTTTCTTT.

The chain carries TRBV6-1 and TRBJ1-1; TRBD1 agrees at 7 bases. CDR3 length: 14 residues. Germline CDR1 MNHNS, CDR2 SASEGT. V lost 6 bases, J lost 3 bases, and 7 bases stayed unmatched. CDR3 coding DNA: TGTGCCAGCAGCCCGACAGGGATATACACTGAAGCTTTCTTT. Protein: CASSPTGIYTEAFF.

This chain links TRBV7-9 with TRBJ2-1; D is perhaps TRBD1 (5 bases). Germline CDR1 and CDR2: SEHNR and FQNEAQ (reference sequence). Trimming left V 7 bases short and J 1 base short, with 17 bases between. The CDR3 consists of 16 residues. CDR3 nucleotide sequence: TGTGCCAGCACCGGAAACGTGGGGCAATCCTACAATGAGCAGTTCTTC. Its translation is CASTGNVGQSYNEQFF.

This chain uses TRBV2 with TRBJ1-3; no firm D call. The ends were cut back, 7 bases at V and 2 bases at J, with 12 bases in the middle. This CDR3 contains 14 residues. The germline gives CDR1 SNHLY, CDR2 FYNNEI. CDR3 amino acids: CASTKTNPGNTIYF. The CDR3 coding sequence is TGTGCCAGCACTAAGACAAATCCTGGAAACACCATATATTTT.

The rearrangement joins TRBV19 to TRBJ2-2; D call uncertain. The CDR3 is 11 amino acids. The germline V gene has CDR1 LNHDA and CDR2 SQIVND (reference sequence). V was clipped by 7 bases and J by 4 bases, with 4 bases between them. The CDR3 coding sequence is TGTGCCAGTACGAGCACCGGGGAGCTGTTTTTT. Translated, it gives CASTSTGELFF.

This rearrangement joins TRBV5-5 to TRBJ1-2, with D unresolved. V was shortened by 0 bases and J by 8 bases, with 20 bases between the two germline ends. Germline assignment: CDR1 SGHKS and CDR2 YYEKEE (reference sequence). The CDR3 loop spans 16 amino acids. The CDR3 protein is CASSLGAWEGSQGYTF. The CDR3 DNA is TGTGCCAGCAGCTTGGGGGCATGGGAGGGATCGCAGGGCTACACCTTC.

The chain joins TRBV4-1 to TRBJ2-6; the D is unclear. CDR3 length: 16 residues. Germline V lookup: CDR1 MGHRA, CDR2 YSYEKL. V lost 3 bases, J lost 0 bases, and 9 bases lay in between. DNA of the CDR3: TGCGCCAGCAGCCAGCCGGGTCTCTCTGGGGCCAACGTCCTGACTTTC. Translating gives CASSQPGLSGANVLTF.

The sample holds one count of this clone. The rearrangement links TRBV7-6 to TRBJ1-1; D ambiguous. Germline V gene data show CDR1 as SGHVS and CDR2 as FNYEAQ. Trimming removed 1 base from V and 1 base from J, with 7 bases in between. The CDR3 sequence is 14 residues long. In DNA, the CDR3 is TGTGCCAGCAGCTTAGTCCAGGAGAACACTGAAGCTTTCTTT. Encoded protein: CASSLVQENTEAFF.

The CDR3 DNA sequence: TGTGCCATCAGTGGGACGGACACCTACGAGCAGTACTTC. This sequence encodes CAISGTDTYEQYF. This chain connects TRBV10-3 to TRBJ2-7; maybe TRBD1 (5 bases). The CDR3 covers 13 residues. The germline V and J ends were trimmed by 4 bases and 2 bases, with 9 bases remaining between them. Per germline, CDR1 ENHRY and CDR2 SYGVKD.